The next 2 T cell receptor beta chains were all read from a single sample in a study of cytomegalovirus exposure and HLA in healthy donors. 60 Vbeta and 13 Jbeta primers were used in PCR. Using immunoSEQ multiplex PCR, the repertoire was profiled, and TCRdb retains in-frame clones only, with some absent. Of fewer than 250,000 clones listed, roughly 79% were seen once; the top ten hold 1.5% to 2%. The sample comprised PBMCs. All receptors derive from a male donor in good health and CMV-seronegative.

The chain employs TRBV7-8 and TRBJ1-5, with D perhaps TRBD1 (5 bases). Germline V CDR1 and CDR2: SGHVS, FQNEAQ. Trimming shortened V by 2 bases and J by 0 bases, and 20 bases separated the two germline ends. The CDR3 contains 19 residues. CDR3 in DNA: TGTGCCAGCAGCTTAAGGCTACGTGGGGCTGCTGATAGCAATCAGCCCCAGCATTTT. The encoded protein is CASSLRLRGAADSNQPQHF.

The gene calls are TRBV19 and TRBJ1-2, with 8 bases identical to TRBD1. The trim removed 6 bases at V and 2 bases at J, leaving 17 bases unmatched. Germline V gene data show CDR1 as LNHDA and CDR2 as SQIVND (reference sequence). The length of the CDR3 is 18 residues. CDR3 sequence reads: CASRDTGTGLIFNYGYTF. In nucleotides, the CDR3 is TGTGCCAGTAGAGACACCGGGACAGGCTTAATATTCAACTATGGCTACACCTTC.